The 22 T cell receptor beta chains below come from one sample, sequenced in a study of blood T cell repertoires in COVID-19. The assay was immunoSEQ multiplex PCR, and TCRdb's table has in-frame clones only and misses some. This table holds over 150,000 clones, less than 95% found once. Sequencing was done on a sample of peripheral blood. Receptors were obtained from a man younger than 40 with COVID-19, enrolled during active disease.

As for this clone: The same CDR3 is also encoded by other DNA sequences in this sample. The rearrangement joins TRBV27 to TRBJ2-5; 7 bases line up with TRBD2. Germline V CDR1 and CDR2: MNHEY, SMNVEV (reference sequence). V lost 3 bases to trimming and J lost 7 bases; unmatched junction nucleotides: 11. The CDR3 is made up of 15 amino acids. CDR3 protein: CASSFGRDWGGTQYF. The CDR3 DNA reads as TGTGCCAGCAGTTTCGGGCGGGACTGGGGGGGGACCCAGTACTTC.

This chain uses TRBV14 with TRBJ2-3; no clear D gene. This CDR3 is 14 amino acids long. V was shortened by 1 base and J by 3 bases, with 8 bases between the two germline ends. The germline V gene encodes CDR1 SGHDN and CDR2 FVKESK. The CDR3 DNA follows: TGTGCCAGCAGCCAAGCGACCAGGACAGATACGCAGTATTTT. Amino acids: CASSQATRTDTQYF.

The chain couples TRBV6-5 to TRBJ1-5; weak D call: TRBD1 (5 bases). V was trimmed by 6 bases and J by 2 bases, leaving 8 bases between them. This CDR3 has 13 residues. Germline values: CDR1 MNHEY, CDR2 SVGAGI. In DNA, the CDR3 is TGTGCCAGCAGGATCAGGGGCAATCAGCCCCAGCATTTT. Its translation is CASRIRGNQPQHF.

This clone was seen more than once but under ten times. This chain connects TRBV10-1 to TRBJ1-1; TRBD1 matches 7 bases. The ends lost 1 base at V and 2 bases at J; junction bases unmatched: 4. The length of the CDR3 is 15 residues. The germline V gene has CDR1 WNHNN and CDR2 SYGVQD (reference sequence). The chain's CDR3 is CASSEYRQGNTEAFF. CDR3 nucleotide sequence: TGCGCCAGCAGTGAGTACCGACAGGGAAACACTGAAGCTTTCTTT.

The V gene is TRBV7-9, the J gene TRBJ1-4; 7 bases line up with TRBD1. The CDR3 contains 15 residues. V gave up 3 bases and J gave up 2 bases; unmatched junction bases: 3. Germline assignment: CDR1 SEHNR and CDR2 FQNEAQ (reference sequence). The CDR3 DNA sequence: TGTGCCAGCAGCTTCAAACAGGGGACTAATGAAAAACTGTTTTTT. This translates into CASSFKQGTNEKLFF.

This rearrangement joins TRBV5-1 to TRBJ2-7; 8 nucleotides align to TRBD1. With 4 bases clipped from V and 3 bases from J, the junction kept 9 bases outside the gene matches. The CDR3 has 15 residues. Germline V gives CDR1 SGHRS, CDR2 YFSETQ. DNA for the CDR3: TGCGCCAGCAGCACCGGACAGGGCGAGGGCTACGAGCAGTACTTC. Translating it yields CASSTGQGEGYEQYF.

The chain recombines TRBV4-1 with TRBJ1-3, with D possibly TRBD1 on 6 matching bases. CDR1 and CDR2 (germline): MGHRA, YSYEKL. Trimming took 2 bases from V and 8 from J, leaving 10 bases between them. The CDR3 is 13 amino acids. The CDR3 loop is CASSQRGAHTIYF. The CDR3 DNA is TGCGCCAGCAGCCAACGGGGGGCTCACACCATATATTTT.

The rearrangement links TRBV9 to TRBJ1-4, with 8 positions matching TRBD1. CDR1 and CDR2 from the germline V gene are SGDLS and YYNGEE. Unmatched junction bases numbered 8, after V lost 0 bases and J lost 4 bases. The CDR3 totals 17 residues. CDR3 coding DNA: TGTGCCAGCAGCGTAGGGCCCGGACAGGGCATTAATGAAAAACTGTTTTTT. Protein: CASSVGPGQGINEKLFF.

V and J are TRBV6-6 and TRBJ1-2, with D unclear. There are 13 residues in the CDR3. V shed 6 bases and J shed 5 bases, with 13 bases lying between them. Germline V gene lookup returns CDR1 MNHNY and CDR2 SVGAGI (reference sequence). Here the CDR3 DNA reads TGTGCCAGCAGCCTATTGGAGGAATATGGCTACACCTTC. Its protein is CASSLLEEYGYTF.

This clone was counted once. The chain joins TRBV5-4 to TRBJ1-1; D remains ambiguous. Per germline, CDR1 SGHNT and CDR2 YYREEE (reference sequence). The CDR3 runs to 14 residues. The V end lost 0 bases, the J end lost 6 bases, and 12 bases lay between the germline ends. CDR3 residues: CASSLESGPAEAFF. The DNA of the CDR3 is TGTGCCAGCAGCTTGGAGAGCGGCCCCGCTGAAGCTTTCTTT.

The chain recombines TRBV5-1 with TRBJ1-1, with D unresolved. The CDR3 consists of 15 residues. V was shortened by 0 bases and J by 4 bases, with 13 bases between the two germline ends. CDR1 SGHRS and CDR2 YFSETQ come from the germline V gene. The CDR3 sequence: CASSLEERSVTEAFF. The CDR3 region has the DNA TGCGCCAGCAGCTTGGAAGAGCGTTCGGTCACTGAAGCTTTCTTT.

This clone came up a few times. The CDR3 loop is CASSDTGGLNEKLFF. CDR3 DNA: TGTGCCAGCAGCGACACAGGGGGCCTCAATGAAAAACTGTTTTTT. The genes are TRBV21-1 and TRBJ1-4; TRBD1 is the table's D call and was not checked against the DNA. TRBV21-1 counts as a pseudogene. The CDR3 sequence is 15 residues long.

This rearrangement joins TRBV3-1 (or the pseudogene TRBV3-2) to TRBJ2-5; 8 bases agree with TRBD1. The CDR3 is 16 residues long. The V segment lost 4 bases and the J segment 1 base; nucleotides outside the gene matches: 8. The germline V gene encodes CDR1 LGHDT and CDR2 YNNKEL (reference sequence). CDR3 region: CASSPGQGGVQETQYF. CDR3 in DNA: TGTGCCAGCAGCCCCGGACAGGGTGGGGTCCAAGAGACCCAGTACTTC.

The CDR3 spells CASIGPGQGVLGYTF. In DNA form, the CDR3 reads TGTGCCAGCATAGGCCCGGGACAGGGGGTTCTTGGCTACACCTTC. The chain links TRBV6-5 to TRBJ1-2; 11 bases match TRBD1. After removal of 7 bases from V and 7 bases from J, the junction contained 11 bases not matched to a gene. Germline V CDR1 and CDR2: MNHEY, SVGAGI. The CDR3 is 15 amino acids.

This clone has only one observation. The rearrangement joins TRBV7-3 to TRBJ1-6; a possible D gene is TRBD1 (6 bases). V was trimmed by 3 bases and J by 8 bases, leaving 8 bases between them. Germline CDR1 and CDR2: SGHTA and FQGTGA. The length of the CDR3 is 13 residues. The CDR3 region is CASSFTGYSPLHF. In nucleotides, the CDR3 is TGTGCCAGCAGCTTTACAGGGTATTCACCCCTCCACTTT.

The table lists this clone with a count of one. This chain joins TRBV9 and TRBJ2-7, with 7 bases lining up with TRBD1. With V trimmed by 4 bases and J by 7 bases, 8 bases remained unmatched. Germline values: CDR1 SGDLS, CDR2 YYNGEE. CDR3 size: 13 residues. CDR3 sequence reads: CASSPPSDREQYF. CDR3 DNA sequence: TGTGCCAGCAGCCCCCCTTCGGACAGGGAGCAGTACTTC.

The chain couples TRBV5-1 to TRBJ2-5, with D possibly TRBD1 on 6 matching bases. The V end lost 4 bases, the J end lost 5 bases, and 12 bases lay between the germline ends. This CDR3 comprises 13 residues. Germline V gene sequence: CDR1 SGHRS, CDR2 YFSETQ. The CDR3 bases are TGCGCCAGCAGCCGGGACACGCAGGAGACCCAGTACTTC. Translated: CASSRDTQETQYF.

The chain employs TRBV5-4 and TRBJ2-1; D remains unclear. Germline V gene sequence: CDR1 SGHNT, CDR2 YYREEE (reference sequence). This CDR3 is 15 amino acids long. Trimming removed 4 bases from V and 6 bases from J, with 17 bases in between. CDR3 coding DNA: TGTGCCAGCAGCGAAACTACCCTCCCACTCAATGAGCAGTTCTTC. Translation: CASSETTLPLNEQFF.

The rearrangement uses TRBV25-1 and TRBJ2-3; tentative D call: TRBD2 (5 bases). This CDR3 is 16 amino acids long. V shed 1 base and J shed 4 bases, with 15 bases lying between them. The germline CDR1 and CDR2 sequences are MGHDK and SYGVNS. CDR3 sequence: CASSELTRAYADTQYF. CDR3 coding DNA: TGTGCCAGCAGTGAATTAACTAGAGCCTATGCAGATACGCAGTATTTT. The complete variable domain, with remaining parts taken from reference TRBV25-1 and TRBJ2-3, reads EADIYQTPRYLVIGTGKKITLECSQTMGHDKMYWYQQDPGMELHLIHYSYGVNSTEKGDLSSESTVSRIRTEHFPLTLESARPSHTSQYLCASSELTRAYADTQYFGPGTRLTVL.

The chain recombines TRBV5-4 with TRBJ2-1; D possibly corresponds to TRBD1 (6 bases). The CDR3 spans 13 residues. CDR1 is SGHNT and CDR2 is YYREEE in the germline V gene (reference sequence). The V end was cut by 2 bases, the J end by 4 bases, with 7 bases between. The CDR3 coding sequence is TGTGCCAGCAGCTTAACAGGGTACAATGAGCAGTTCTTC. Protein product: CASSLTGYNEQFF.

The chain is built from TRBV14 and TRBJ1-4; D might be TRBD1 (5 bases). The V end was cut by 1 base, the J end by 8 bases, with 14 bases between. Germline CDR1 SGHDN, CDR2 FVKESK. The CDR3 is 15 residues long. CDR3 amino acids: CASSQGGIRGEKLFF. DNA of the CDR3: TGTGCCAGCAGCCAAGGGGGCATCCGTGGGGAAAAACTGTTTTTT.

The rearrangement uses TRBV3-1 (or the pseudogene TRBV3-2) and TRBJ2-7; D is ambiguous. The CDR3 consists of 13 residues. With 3 bases removed from V and 0 bases from J, the gap between germline ends came to 6 bases. Germline V gives CDR1 LGHDT, CDR2 YNNKEL (reference sequence). This CDR3 is CASSHESSYEQYF. The CDR3 DNA reads TGTGCCAGCAGCCACGAGAGCTCCTACGAGCAGTACTTC.